This T cell receptor (beta chain) was captured by sequencing in a study of T cells in pancreatic ductal adenocarcinoma. Study-level results: Mean clonality was about 0.11 in tumors and 0.07 to 0.075 in blood, not significantly different. The resected pancreatic cancer cohort was biased toward the minority with early-stage disease. Tumors hold more CD45RO+ effector T cells, which may bias toward lower diversity. Unique clonotypes were roughly 8-fold more numerous in blood than in tumor.

Germline-derived CDR1 and CDR2 are SEHNR and FQNEAQ (reference sequence). Trimming took 1 base from V and 3 from J; bases not matched to a gene: 4. The length of the CDR3 is 15 residues. The table lists this clone with a count of one. What it binds is not known. Assay: immunoSEQ multiplex PCR; the TCRdb copy retains only in-frame clones and omits some. Of fewer than 20,000 clones in the sample, about 90% were seen once. The selected patients with pancreatic ductal adenocarcinoma had surgery but no neoadjuvant therapy. Sequenced: PBMCs. The TCR comes from a human donor with pancreatic ductal adenocarcinoma. V and J are TRBV7-9 and TRBJ1-2; TRBD1 matches at 8 bases. The CDR3 spells CASSLGTGRHYGYTF. The CDR3 region has the DNA TGTGCCAGCAGCTTAGGGACAGGGAGACACTATGGCTACACCTTC.